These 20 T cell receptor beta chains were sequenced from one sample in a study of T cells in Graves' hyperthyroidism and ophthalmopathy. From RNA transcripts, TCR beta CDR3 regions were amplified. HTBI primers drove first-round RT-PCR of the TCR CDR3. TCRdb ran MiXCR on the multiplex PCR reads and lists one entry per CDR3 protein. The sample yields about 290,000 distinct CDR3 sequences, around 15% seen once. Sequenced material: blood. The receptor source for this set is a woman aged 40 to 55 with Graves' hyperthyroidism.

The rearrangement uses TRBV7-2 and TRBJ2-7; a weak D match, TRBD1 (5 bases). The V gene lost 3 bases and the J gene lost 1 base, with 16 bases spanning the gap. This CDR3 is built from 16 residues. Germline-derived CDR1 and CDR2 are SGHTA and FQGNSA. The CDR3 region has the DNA TGTGCCAGCAGCTTGGACAAAATAGTAGTTTCCTACGAGCAGTACTTC. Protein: CASSLDKIVVSYEQYF.

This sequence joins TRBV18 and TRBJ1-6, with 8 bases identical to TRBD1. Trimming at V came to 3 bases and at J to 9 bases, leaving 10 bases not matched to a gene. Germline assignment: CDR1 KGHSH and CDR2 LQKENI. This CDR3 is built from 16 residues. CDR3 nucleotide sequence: TGTGCCAGCTCACCTCAAGGGACAGGAGAGGGTTCACCCCTCCACTTT. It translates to CASSPQGTGEGSPLHF.

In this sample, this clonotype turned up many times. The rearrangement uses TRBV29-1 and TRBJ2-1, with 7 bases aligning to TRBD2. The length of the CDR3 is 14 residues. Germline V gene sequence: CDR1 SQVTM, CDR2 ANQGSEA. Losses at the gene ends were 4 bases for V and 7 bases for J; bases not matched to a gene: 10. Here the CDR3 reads CSVGWSGLKNEQFF. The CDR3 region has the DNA TGCAGCGTTGGGTGGTCGGGACTAAAGAATGAGCAGTTCTTC.

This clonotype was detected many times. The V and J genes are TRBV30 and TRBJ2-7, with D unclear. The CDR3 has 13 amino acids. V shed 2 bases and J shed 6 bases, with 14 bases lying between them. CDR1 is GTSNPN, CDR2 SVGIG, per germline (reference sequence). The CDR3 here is CAWSSGVTAEQYF. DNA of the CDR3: TGTGCCTGGAGTTCCGGCGTCACGGCCGAGCAGTACTTC. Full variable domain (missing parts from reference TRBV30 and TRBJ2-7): SQTIHQWPATLVQPVGSPLSLECTVEGTSNPNLYWYRQAAGRGLQLLFYSVGIGQISSEVPQNLSASRPQDRQFILSSKKLLLSDSGFYLCAWSSGVTAEQYFGPGTRLTVT.

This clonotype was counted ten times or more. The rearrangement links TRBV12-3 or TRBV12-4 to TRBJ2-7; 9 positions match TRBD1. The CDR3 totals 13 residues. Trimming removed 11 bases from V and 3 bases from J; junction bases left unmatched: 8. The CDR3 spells CASRDRAIYEQYF. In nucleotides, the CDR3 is TGTGCCTCCCGGGACAGGGCTATCTACGAGCAGTACTTC.

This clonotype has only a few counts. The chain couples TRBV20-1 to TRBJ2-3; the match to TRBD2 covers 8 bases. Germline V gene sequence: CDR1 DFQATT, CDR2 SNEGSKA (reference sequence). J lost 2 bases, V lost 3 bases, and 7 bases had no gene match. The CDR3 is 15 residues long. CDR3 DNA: TGCAGTGCTAGGGACGGACTAGCAAACACAGATACGCAGTATTTT. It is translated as CSARDGLANTDTQYF.

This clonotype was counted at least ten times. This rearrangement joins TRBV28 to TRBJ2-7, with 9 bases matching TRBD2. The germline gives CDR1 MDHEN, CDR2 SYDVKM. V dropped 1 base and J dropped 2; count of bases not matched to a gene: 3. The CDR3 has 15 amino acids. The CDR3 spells CASSLSAGGTYEQYF. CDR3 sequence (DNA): TGTGCCAGCAGTTTATCAGCGGGAGGCACCTACGAGCAGTACTTC.

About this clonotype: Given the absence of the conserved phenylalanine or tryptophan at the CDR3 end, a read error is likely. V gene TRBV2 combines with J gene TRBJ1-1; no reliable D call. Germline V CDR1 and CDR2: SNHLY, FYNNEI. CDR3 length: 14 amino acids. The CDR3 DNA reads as TGTGCCATCAGTGATTCACGGGGATACACTGAAGCTTTCCTT. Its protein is CAISDSRGYTEAFL.

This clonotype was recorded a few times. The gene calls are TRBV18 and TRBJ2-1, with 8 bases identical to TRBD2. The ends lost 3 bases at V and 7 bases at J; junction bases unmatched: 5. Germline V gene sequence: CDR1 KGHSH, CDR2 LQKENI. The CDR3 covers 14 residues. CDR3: CASSPPQRGNEQFF. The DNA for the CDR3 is TGTGCCAGCTCACCCCCCCAGCGGGGGAATGAGCAGTTCTTC. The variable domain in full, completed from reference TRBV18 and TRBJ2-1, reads NAGVMQNPRHLVRRRGQEARLRCSPMKGHSHVYWYRQLPEEGLKFMVYLQKENIIDESGMPKERFSAEFPKEGPSILRIQQVVRGDSAAYFCASSPPQRGNEQFFGPGTRLTVL.

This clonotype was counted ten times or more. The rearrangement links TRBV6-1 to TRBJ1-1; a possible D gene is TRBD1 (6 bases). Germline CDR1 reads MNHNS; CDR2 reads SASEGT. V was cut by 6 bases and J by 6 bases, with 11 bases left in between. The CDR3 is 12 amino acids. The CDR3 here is CASSPNRAEAFF. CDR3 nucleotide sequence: TGTGCCAGCAGCCCCAACAGGGCTGAAGCTTTCTTT.

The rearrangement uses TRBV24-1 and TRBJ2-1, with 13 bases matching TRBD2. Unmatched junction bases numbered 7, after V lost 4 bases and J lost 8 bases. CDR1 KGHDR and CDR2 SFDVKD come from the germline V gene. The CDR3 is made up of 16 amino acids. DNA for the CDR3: TGTGCCACCAGTGACGCCGGGACTAGCGGGATCGATGAGCAGTTCTTC. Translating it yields CATSDAGTSGIDEQFF.

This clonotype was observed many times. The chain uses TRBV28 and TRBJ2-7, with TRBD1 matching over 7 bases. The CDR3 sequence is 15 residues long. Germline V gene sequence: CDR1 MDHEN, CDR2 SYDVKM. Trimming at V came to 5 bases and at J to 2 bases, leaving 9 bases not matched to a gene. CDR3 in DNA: TGTGCCAGCAGTCTAAGACAGGGCCAGGCCTACGAGCAGTACTTC. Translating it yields CASSLRQGQAYEQYF.

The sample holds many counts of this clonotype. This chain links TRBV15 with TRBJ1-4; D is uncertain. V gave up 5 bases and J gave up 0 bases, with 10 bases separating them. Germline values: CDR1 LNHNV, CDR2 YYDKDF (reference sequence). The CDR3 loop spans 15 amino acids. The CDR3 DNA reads TGTGCCACCAGCGTGAAAAGAACAACTAATGAAAAACTGTTTTTT. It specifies CATSVKRTTNEKLFF.

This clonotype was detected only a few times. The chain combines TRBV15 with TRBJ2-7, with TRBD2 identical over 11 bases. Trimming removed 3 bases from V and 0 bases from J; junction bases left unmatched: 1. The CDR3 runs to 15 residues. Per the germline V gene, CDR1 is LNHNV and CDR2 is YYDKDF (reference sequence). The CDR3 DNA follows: TGTGCCACCAGCAGTAGCGGGAGGGCCTCCTACGAGCAGTACTTC. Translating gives CATSSSGRASYEQYF.

The CDR3: CASSYFRSGGGGANVLTF. CDR3 sequence (DNA): TGTGCCAGCAGTTACTTTCGTTCAGGGGGCGGTGGGGCCAACGTCCTGACTTTC. The chain uses TRBV6-5 and TRBJ2-6; 8 bases are shared with TRBD1. CDR3 size: 18 residues. Germline V gene data show CDR1 as MNHEY and CDR2 as SVGAGI. Trimming took 1 base from V and 3 from J; bases not matched to a gene: 8.

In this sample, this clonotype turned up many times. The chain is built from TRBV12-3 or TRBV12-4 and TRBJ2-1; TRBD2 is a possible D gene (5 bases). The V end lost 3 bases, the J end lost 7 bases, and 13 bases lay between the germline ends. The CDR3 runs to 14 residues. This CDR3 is CASSLWRVRNEQFF. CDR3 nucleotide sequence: TGTGCCAGCAGTTTGTGGCGGGTGAGAAATGAGCAGTTCTTC.

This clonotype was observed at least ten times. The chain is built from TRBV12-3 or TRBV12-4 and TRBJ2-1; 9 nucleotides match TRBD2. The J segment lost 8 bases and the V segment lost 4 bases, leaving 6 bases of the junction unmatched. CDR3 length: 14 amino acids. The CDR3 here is CASSSQLAGHEQFF. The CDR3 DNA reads TGTGCCAGCAGTTCCCAACTAGCGGGTCATGAGCAGTTCTTC.

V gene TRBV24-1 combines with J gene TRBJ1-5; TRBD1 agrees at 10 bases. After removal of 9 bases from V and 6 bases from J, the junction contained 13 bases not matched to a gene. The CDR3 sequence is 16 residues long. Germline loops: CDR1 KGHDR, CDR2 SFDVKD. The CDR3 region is CATGDGTGEISQPQHF. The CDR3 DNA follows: TGTGCCACCGGGGATGGGACAGGGGAGATCAGTCAGCCCCAGCATTTT.

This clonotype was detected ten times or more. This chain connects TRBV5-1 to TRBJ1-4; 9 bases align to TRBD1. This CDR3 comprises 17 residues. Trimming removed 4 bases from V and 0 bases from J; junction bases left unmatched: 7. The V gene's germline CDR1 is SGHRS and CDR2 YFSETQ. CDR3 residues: CASSPGQGLTTNEKLFF. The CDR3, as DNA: TGCGCCAGCAGCCCAGGACAGGGGTTGACAACTAATGAAAAACTGTTTTTT.

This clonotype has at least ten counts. The CDR3 region is CATPAQGGNTGELFF. The CDR3 region has the DNA TGTGCCACCCCCGCGCAGGGTGGAAACACCGGGGAGCTGTTTTTT. The V and J genes are TRBV28 and TRBJ2-2; TRBD1 might be the D (5 bases). The germline V and J ends were trimmed by 10 bases and 2 bases, with 17 bases remaining between them. The CDR3 length is 15 residues. CDR1 and CDR2 from the germline V gene are MDHEN and SYDVKM.